This T cell receptor (beta chain) comes out of a study of cytomegalovirus exposure and HLA in healthy donors. The PCR employed 60 Vbeta primers together with 13 Jbeta primers. Clones were sequenced by immunoSEQ multiplex PCR, and TCRdb holds only the in-frame ones, with some missing. This table holds 200,000 to 300,000 clones, around 80% found once. Germline V gives CDR1 SGHRS, CDR2 YFSETQ. V lost 0 bases, J lost 4 bases, and 11 bases lay in between. CDR3 size: 14 residues. Study-wide findings and caveats: Whilst most TCR sequences proved rare, a subset of public TCRs occurred across many donors. Prediction of most subjects' HLA-A and HLA-B alleles by TCR beta sequences was reportedly accurate. The authors judged a highly shared variant cluster likely a sequencing artifact.

Concerning this clone itself: As yet, its antigen is unknown.

This receptor was identified in a woman aged 60 to 75 in good health and CMV-seropositive. The chain recombines TRBV5-1 with TRBJ2-7; perhaps TRBD2 as D (6 bases). The sample consisted of PBMCs. Written as DNA, the CDR3 is TGCGCCAGCAGCTTGGGCTCCAGCGGGTACGAGCAGTACTTC. It encodes CASSLGSSGYEQYF.